These T cell receptor beta chains were read from a single sample in a study of cytomegalovirus exposure and HLA in healthy donors. The repertoire was sequenced with immunoSEQ multiplex PCR; TCRdb's copy has only in-frame clones and lacks some. The data show fewer than 200,000 clones, 70% to 80% seen once. Sequenced: PBMCs. These receptor sequences come from a woman in her forties in good health and CMV-seronegative. Both conserved end residues are part of each CDR3. A D gene is named only where the DNA matches it firmly. Size values are once, few and many counts, or a class for expanded clones, and some rows have none.

D gene	V gene	J gene	clone size	CDR3 DNA	CDR3 protein
TRBD2	TRBV11-3	TRBJ2-7	.	TGTGCCAGCAGCTTGCTAGCGGGGGTCTTCTCCTACGAGCAGTACTTC	CASSLLAGVFSYEQYF
TRBD1	TRBV7-9	TRBJ1-3	.	TGTGCCAGCAGCTTAGCCCATCGGACAGGAGAGGAGGACACCATATATTTT	CASSLAHRTGEEDTIYF
.	TRBV14	TRBJ2-1	.	TGTGCCAGCAGCCAAGAAAGAGGTCGATATGAGCAGTTCTTC	CASSQERGRYEQFF
TRBD2	TRBV15	TRBJ2-2	once	TGTGCCACCAGCAGAGTGGGCCTAGCGGGAGGGCCGAGCACCGGGGAGCTGTTTTTT	CATSRVGLAGGPSTGELFF
TRBD2	TRBV13	TRBJ2-1	.	TGTGCCAGCAGCTACAGTATAGCGGGGCTCCACAATGAGCAGTTCTTC	CASSYSIAGLHNEQFF
TRBD1	TRBV6-5	TRBJ1-5	.	TGTGCCAGCAGCCCAGACAGGGAGGGCAATCAGCCCCAGCATTTT	CASSPDREGNQPQHF
TRBD1	TRBV30	TRBJ1-1	.	TGTGCCTGGAGCCCGGGACAGGGCTGCAAAGCTTTCTTT	CAWSPGQGCKAFF
TRBD1	TRBV29-1	TRBJ1-2	.	TGCAGCGACGGGACAGGGCGCAACTGTGGCTACACCTTC	CSDGTGRNCGYTF
TRBD1	TRBV11-3	TRBJ2-1	.	TGTGCCAGCAGCCAATTTACAGGGGCCGGGGAGCAGTTCTTC	CASSQFTGAGEQFF
TRBD2	TRBV27	TRBJ2-7	.	TGTGCCAGCAGTTCCGGGGGGGCGGAGCAGTACTTC	CASSSGGAEQYF
.	TRBV7-9	TRBJ1-2	.	TGTGCCAGCAGCACCTCCTTCAATTCCAGGGGAATGTCGCGAGGCTACACCTTC	CASSTSFNSRGMSRGYTF
.	TRBV27	TRBJ2-7	few	TGTGCCAGCCGGGACATCAGGAACGAGCAGTACTTC	CASRDIRNEQYF
.	TRBV5-6	TRBJ2-7	.	TGTGCCAGCAGCACACCGCAGTTTTCCTACGAGCAGTACTTC	CASSTPQFSYEQYF
TRBD2	TRBV6-6	TRBJ2-1	.	TGTGCCAGCAGAACCGGACTAGCGGGGGACAATGAGCAGTTCTTC	CASRTGLAGDNEQFF
.	TRBV6-5	TRBJ2-1	.	TGTGCCAGCAGTTACTCACGAGTGTACAATGAGCAGTTCTTC	CASSYSRVYNEQFF
TRBD1	TRBV11-2	TRBJ1-3	.	TGTGCCAGCAGCCACAGGGGGCGCGGGCCCGACTCTGGAAACACCATATATTTT	CASSHRGRGPDSGNTIYF
.	TRBV21-1	TRBJ1-1	.	TGTGCCAGCAGCAAACGACAGGGGGAAGAGAACACTGAAGCTTTCTTT	CASSKRQGEENTEAFF
.	TRBV5-4	TRBJ1-6	.	TGTGCCAGCAGCCCCGTCGCGGGGGAAAATTCACCCCTCCACTTT	CASSPVAGENSPLHF
TRBD1	TRBV4-3	TRBJ1-2	.	TGCGCCAGCAGCCAAGGAAAGTTGGGACAGGGTGGTGGCTACACCTTC	CASSQGKLGQGGGYTF
TRBD1	TRBV18	TRBJ2-7	.	TGTGCCAGCTCACCATTCGGACAGGGGAGATCCTACGAGCAGTACTTC	CASSPFGQGRSYEQYF
.	TRBV27	TRBJ2-7	.	TGTGCCAGCAGTGGCAGCGTCTACGAGCAGTACTTC	CASSGSVYEQYF
TRBD2	TRBV5-1	TRBJ2-2	once	TGCGCCAGCAGCTTTTCTAGCGGGGGCGTCGGGGAGCTGTTTTTT	CASSFSSGGVGELFF
TRBD2	TRBV14	TRBJ2-5	.	TGTGCCAGCAGCCAAATAGCGGGGCCCCAAGAGACCCAGTACTTC	CASSQIAGPQETQYF
.	TRBV7-3	TRBJ2-3	.	TGTGCCAGCAGCCCCGAGGACTTTGCCAGCACAGATACGCAGTATTTT	CASSPEDFASTDTQYF
TRBD2	TRBV9	TRBJ2-1	.	TGTGCCAGCAGCCCCTCCGGGCGGGGGGACAATGAGCAGTTCTTC	CASSPSGRGDNEQFF
.	TRBV5-4	TRBJ1-1	.	TGTGCCAGCAGCTTCGGGGGGCGCACTGAAGCTTTCTTT	CASSFGGRTEAFF
.	TRBV5-1	TRBJ1-1	.	TGCGCCAGCAGCCCGCAGGGGTTTAAGAACACTGAAGCTTTCTTT	CASSPQGFKNTEAFF
TRBD1	TRBV5-1	TRBJ2-5	.	TGCGCCAGCAGAAGTTCCGGGACAGCCCAAGAGACCCAGTACTTC	CASRSSGTAQETQYF
.	TRBV5-1	TRBJ1-1	once	TGCGCCAGCAGCCCGGGGGTTTCGAGCACTGAAGCTTTCTTT	CASSPGVSSTEAFF
TRBD1	TRBV5-1	TRBJ1-1	once	TGCGCCAGCAGCTTGCAGGGGGGCGCCAGTGAAGCTTTCTTT	CASSLQGGASEAFF
TRBD2	TRBV2	TRBJ2-1	few	TGTGCCAGCAGTCGTACTAGCGGGGGAGGGATGAATGAGCAGTTCTTC	CASSRTSGGGMNEQFF
TRBD1	TRBV7-9	TRBJ1-5	.	TGTGCCAGCAGCCCCTCAGGGGGCAGGAGCAATCAGCCCCAGCATTTT	CASSPSGGRSNQPQHF
TRBD2	TRBV7-9	TRBJ2-7	.	TGTGCCAGCAGCTTAGTTGGGGGGGGCGAGCAGTACTTC	CASSLVGGGEQYF
TRBD2	TRBV27	TRBJ2-5	.	TGTGCCAGCAGTTACCGGGGTAGCGGGGCACAAGAGACCCAGTACTTC	CASSYRGSGAQETQYF
TRBD1	TRBV27	TRBJ2-3	.	TGTGCCAGCAGTCGATGGGACAGGGGAAGCGCAGATACGCAGTATTTT	CASSRWDRGSADTQYF
TRBD1	TRBV18	TRBJ1-2	once	TGTGCCAGCTCACCCAGGGACAGGCAGTATGGCTACACCTTC	CASSPRDRQYGYTF
TRBD2	TRBV6-4	TRBJ2-3	.	TGTGCCAGCAGCCTTGCGGGGGGGCGAACAGATACGCAGTATTTT	CASSLAGGRTDTQYF
.	TRBV5-4	TRBJ2-5	.	TGTGCCAGCAGCTTCATTTTAGAGACCCAGTACTTC	CASSFILETQYF
.	TRBV6-4	TRBJ1-2	.	TGTGCCAGCAGTGACTCGAGGAGGCCTAATAACTATGGCTACACCTTC	CASSDSRRPNNYGYTF
.	TRBV11-2	TRBJ1-4	once	TGTGCCAGCAGCTTATCCGCGATAAGGGGTGAAAAACTGTTTTTT	CASSLSAIRGEKLFF
.	TRBV5-1	TRBJ1-1	.	TGCGCCAGCACCAGGGCGAGTGAAGCTTTCTTT	CASTRASEAFF
.	TRBV5-6	TRBJ2-7	.	TGTGCCAGCAGAAGGGGACAAAGCTCCTACGAGCAGTACTTC	CASRRGQSSYEQYF
TRBD2	TRBV30	TRBJ2-3	.	TGTGCCTGGAGCTCGGGGGGGCAAGATACGCAGTATTTT	CAWSSGGQDTQYF
.	TRBV5-4	TRBJ2-3	.	TGTGCCAGCAGCCAATCCGGGACTCTTACAGATACGCAGTATTTT	CASSQSGTLTDTQYF
TRBD1	TRBV11-3	TRBJ2-3	once	TGTGCCAGCAGCTGGGGACAGGGCACAGATACGCAGTATTTT	CASSWGQGTDTQYF
.	TRBV7-9	TRBJ1-4	.	TGTTCCAGCAGCAGCGATCTAACTAATGAAAAACTGTTTTTT	CSSSSDLTNEKLFF
.	TRBV6-5	TRBJ1-3	few	TGTGCCAGCATCAAGAGGTCCTCTGGAAACACCATATATTTT	CASIKRSSGNTIYF
.	TRBV7-9	TRBJ1-4	.	TGTTCCAGCAGCCCTGGGGGGGGGCGAAATGAAAAACTGTTTTTT	CSSSPGGGRNEKLFF
TRBD2	TRBV30	TRBJ2-1	.	TGTGCCTGGAGGTTTGGCCCTAGCGGGGGGGCGGGTGAGCAGTTCTTC	CAWRFGPSGGAGEQFF
.	TRBV28	TRBJ2-7	.	TGTGCCAGTCGAGTCCGGGAGGAGCAGTACTTC	CASRVREEQYF
TRBD1	TRBV25-1	TRBJ1-5	.	TGTGCCAGCAGTGTGACAGGGCCCAATCAGCCCCAGCATTTT	CASSVTGPNQPQHF
.	TRBV28	TRBJ2-5	.	TGTGCCAGCAATTACGGGCAACGGGGGGAGACCCAGTACTTC	CASNYGQRGETQYF
TRBD1	TRBV6-1	TRBJ1-2	.	TGTGCCAGCAGTGAGAGGGACAGCCAGAACTATGGCTACACCTTC	CASSERDSQNYGYTF
.	TRBV19	TRBJ2-7	.	TGTGCCAGTAGTATTGCTCTAGCGACCTCCTACGAGCAGTACTTC	CASSIALATSYEQYF
TRBD1	TRBV5-1	TRBJ2-2	.	TGCGCCAGCAGCTTAGACAGGGTTGGGGAGCTGTTTTTT	CASSLDRVGELFF